This section outlines one T cell receptor beta chain sequence together with its context. CDR3 length equals 14 residues. J lost 6 bases, V lost 6 bases, and 8 bases had no gene match. In germline, CDR1 is MNHEY, CDR2 SVGAGI. In terms of age and location, participants ranged from roughly 18 to 100 years and lived in about 25 US areas. Symptom resolution, clearance, or two negative PCRs marked the recovered donors of Cohort 3. The sample is drawn from a study of blood T cell repertoires in COVID-19. The overall study: Samples representing acute and convalescent COVID-19 were sourced from the United States, Italy and Spain. Sources were T cells, B-cell-depleted T cells, or PBMCs; the material itself was cDNA or gDNA.

The protocol was immunoSEQ multiplex PCR, while the TCRdb copy is restricted to in-frame clones and leaves out a portion. The sample consists of around 310,000 clones, about nine tenths of them appearing once. The sequencing sample was made of PBMCs or T cells enriched from blood (not recorded which). V is TRBV6-5 and J is TRBJ1-2; 9 positions agree with TRBD1. The clonotype was recovered from a woman in her 30s who had recovered from COVID-19. The CDR3 reads CASRNRDRVDGYTF. CDR3 DNA sequence: TGTGCCAGCAGGAACCGGGACAGGGTTGATGGCTACACCTTC.